This TCR beta chain was identified in a study of regulatory dendritic cells for organ transplantation. Study-level findings and limits: Resting memory CD8+ T cells held the most alloreactive clonotypes. Mature dendritic cells appeared to drive more memory CD8+ clonal expansion than regulatory ones. Naive T cells showed high diversity, memory cells less, memory CD8+ least.

Profiling relied on immunoSEQ multiplex PCR, and the TCRdb table lists in-frame clones only, not all of them. This sample has 25,000 to 30,000 clones, with around 83% found just once. About this clone: Its antigen is not known.

CDR1 and CDR2 (germline): MNHEY, SMNVEV (reference sequence). The CDR3 contains 14 residues. Trimming cost V 2 bases and J 4 bases, with 11 bases left between them. Sequencing was done on a sample of naive CD4+ T cells from blood. The subset: CD45RA+ naive T cells. The chain links TRBV27 to TRBJ1-1; D may be TRBD1 (5 bases). This TCR was recovered from a human donor in good health. CDR3 in DNA: TGTGCCAGCAGTTTAATCGGGGGGAGCACTGAAGCTTTCTTT. Translated, it gives CASSLIGGSTEAFF.